Following are 27 T cell receptor beta chains from one sample sequenced in a study of graft-versus-host responses after intestinal transplantation. The protocol was immunoSEQ multiplex PCR, while the TCRdb copy is restricted to in-frame clones and leaves out a portion. This table holds some 9,800 clones, about 93% found once. Sequenced material: PBMCs, taken 8 days after intestinal transplant. Receptors were obtained from a human patient who received an intestinal transplant, so some T cells may come from the graft donor.

The chain carries TRBV9 and TRBJ2-3; 12 positions match TRBD2. The CDR3 totals 17 residues. V lost 4 bases and J lost 3; bases outside the gene matches: 9. Germline V gene data show CDR1 as SGDLS and CDR2 as YYNGEE. CDR3 coding DNA: TGTGCCAGCAGCTCCCTAGCGGGGGGGGTTGTTACAGATACGCAGTATTTT. It specifies CASSSLAGGVVTDTQYF.

The rearrangement uses TRBV6-1 and TRBJ2-4; weak D call: TRBD2 (7 bases). The germline V gene encodes CDR1 MNHNS and CDR2 SASEGT. V was pared by 2 bases and J by 0 bases, with 14 bases between. This CDR3 has 17 amino acids. DNA of the CDR3: TGTGCCAGCAGTGAAAGGGGGGGACGACTAGCCAAAAACATTCAGTACTTC. Translating it yields CASSERGGRLAKNIQYF.

The chain carries TRBV6-5 and TRBJ1-5; D is perhaps TRBD1 (5 bases). Germline V lookup: CDR1 MNHEY, CDR2 SVGAGI. Trimming shortened V by 5 bases and J by 11 bases, and 19 bases separated the two germline ends. The length of the CDR3 is 14 residues. CDR3 nucleotides: TGTGCCAGCAGTCCAGAAGGGGTGTACGGAGCCCAGCATTTT. It encodes CASSPEGVYGAQHF.

In its sample, this clone was seen once. The genes are TRBV5-4 and TRBJ2-7; D not certain. This CDR3 spans 14 amino acids. Trimming shortened V by 2 bases and J by 6 bases, and 15 bases separated the two germline ends. Germline V CDR1 and CDR2: SGHNT, YYREEE (reference sequence). CDR3 region: CASSFGRVATEQYF. Here the CDR3 DNA reads TGTGCCAGCAGCTTCGGACGGGTAGCTACCGAGCAGTACTTC.

The count of this clone is one. The chain uses TRBV18 and TRBJ2-5; 7 bases map to TRBD2. Germline V gene sequence: CDR1 KGHSH, CDR2 LQKENI. This CDR3 is built from 15 residues. V lost 5 bases to trimming and J lost 0 bases; unmatched junction nucleotides: 6. The CDR3 protein is CASSETSSYQETQYF. The CDR3 DNA reads as TGTGCCAGCTCAGAGACTAGCAGTTACCAAGAGACCCAGTACTTC. Together with reference TRBV18 and TRBJ2-5, the CDR3 gives the full variable domain: NAGVMQNPRHLVRRRGQEARLRCSPMKGHSHVYWYRQLPEEGLKFMVYLQKENIIDESGMPKERFSAEFPKEGPSILRIQQVVRGDSAAYFCASSETSSYQETQYFGPGTRLLVL.

The CDR3 loop is CASSGTPVVDGYTF. Here the CDR3 DNA reads TGTGCCAGCAGTGGGACGCCGGTAGTCGATGGCTACACCTTC. The chain uses TRBV6-5 and TRBJ1-2; D possibly corresponds to TRBD1 (5 bases). With 5 bases removed from V and 6 bases from J, the gap between germline ends came to 16 bases. CDR1 MNHEY and CDR2 SVGAGI come from the germline V gene. CDR3 size: 14 residues.

J is TRBJ1-2 and V is TRBV5-1, with 8 bases aligning to TRBD1. V shed 2 bases, J shed 4 bases, and the junction held 7 bases outside the gene matches. Germline-derived CDR1 and CDR2 are SGHRS and YFSETQ. The CDR3 is 15 amino acids. CDR3 nucleotide sequence: TGCGCCAGCAGCTTACCGGGACAGGAGCGCTATGGCTACACCTTC. Its translation is CASSLPGQERYGYTF.

The chain recombines TRBV4-1 with TRBJ1-2, with D tentatively TRBD1 (6 bases). The V end was cut by 5 bases, the J end by 3 bases, with 16 bases between. Per germline, CDR1 MGHRA and CDR2 YSYEKL. The CDR3 covers 15 residues. CDR3 residues: CASSNRQRGDYGYTF. For the CDR3, the DNA is TGCGCCAGCAGCAACCGGCAAAGGGGGGACTATGGCTACACCTTC.

The V and J genes are TRBV2 and TRBJ1-2; a possible D gene is TRBD1 (5 bases). The V end lost 10 bases, the J end lost 6 bases, and 18 bases lay between the germline ends. The CDR3 runs to 13 residues. Germline CDR1 reads SNHLY; CDR2 reads FYNNEI. The CDR3 sequence is CATDRDGENGYTF. The CDR3 nucleotides are TGTGCCACCGATCGGGACGGCGAAAATGGCTACACCTTC.

The J gene is TRBJ2-5, the V gene TRBV7-2, with 8 nucleotides matching TRBD1. With 1 base clipped from V and 1 base from J, the junction kept 5 bases outside the gene matches. The CDR3 loop spans 16 amino acids. Germline values: CDR1 SGHTA, CDR2 FQGNSA. CDR3 in DNA: TGTGCCAGCAGCTTAGTGGGGACAGGAGGCCAAGAGACCCAGTACTTC. This gives the protein CASSLVGTGGQETQYF.

V and J are TRBV29-1 and TRBJ2-7; possibly TRBD2 for D (6 bases). The V gene's germline CDR1 is SQVTM and CDR2 ANQGSEA. V shed 6 bases and J shed 1 base, with 13 bases lying between them. There are 13 residues in the CDR3. The CDR3 region has the DNA TGCAGCGTCCTAGCGCCCACTTCCTACGAGCAGTACTTC. Residues: CSVLAPTSYEQYF.

CDR3 sequence: CASSEWQGADTF. The DNA for the CDR3 is TGTGCCAGCAGTGAATGGCAGGGGGCGGACACCTTC. V usage is TRBV6-1 and J usage is TRBJ1-2; 8 nucleotides match TRBD1. V lost 2 bases and J lost 12; bases outside the gene matches: 5. Germline V gene lookup returns CDR1 MNHNS and CDR2 SASEGT. The CDR3 covers 12 residues.

In the case of this clone: This CDR3 is missing its conserved last phenylalanine or tryptophan, likely due to a read error. This chain connects TRBV7-2 to TRBJ1-2, with D hard to call. The CDR3 is made up of 13 amino acids. V dropped 5 bases and J dropped 3 bases, with 10 bases sitting between them. From germline, CDR1 is SGHTA and CDR2 FQGNSA. In DNA form, the CDR3 reads TGTGCCAGCAGCAGAACTACCCACTATGGCTACACCCTC. It translates to CASSRTTHYGYTL.

This chain's CDR3 is CASSLGDASSYEQYF. The CDR3 DNA is TGTGCCAGCAGTTTAGGGGACGCAAGCTCCTACGAGCAGTACTTC. This chain connects TRBV28 to TRBJ2-7; D tentatively reads TRBD1 or TRBD2 (5 bases each). The CDR3 totals 15 residues. CDR1 MDHEN and CDR2 SYDVKM come from the germline V gene. The V end was cut by 2 bases, the J end by 0 bases, with 11 bases between.

V usage is TRBV13 and J usage is TRBJ2-7; the D call may be TRBD1 or TRBD2 (5 bases each). V dropped 5 bases and J dropped 0 bases, with 17 bases sitting between them. CDR3 size: 16 residues. In germline, CDR1 is PRHDT, CDR2 FYEKMQ (reference sequence). In DNA form, the CDR3 reads TGTGCCAGCAGCCCCGTCGGGGCAGGCCGCTCCTACGAGCAGTACTTC. Translated: CASSPVGAGRSYEQYF.

The rearrangement links TRBV14 to TRBJ2-3, with D tentatively TRBD2 (6 bases). The germline CDR1 and CDR2 sequences are SGHDN and FVKESK. The CDR3 totals 17 residues. Trimming shortened V by 4 bases and J by 0 bases, and 17 bases separated the two germline ends. CDR3 protein: CASSPLGLRGSTDTQYF. For the CDR3, the DNA is TGTGCCAGCAGCCCTCTCGGGCTTCGGGGGAGCACAGATACGCAGTATTTT.

The chain is built from TRBV27 and TRBJ2-1, with TRBD2 as a possible D gene (5 bases). The CDR3 contains 15 residues. Deletions cut 3 bases from V and 1 base from J, with 10 bases between. Germline V lookup: CDR1 MNHEY, CDR2 SMNVEV (reference sequence). The CDR3 coding sequence is TGTGCCAGCAGTTTGGAGCGCGGGTCCTACAATGAGCAGTTCTTC. Protein product: CASSLERGSYNEQFF.

The chain combines TRBV6-5 with TRBJ2-1; no definite D call. Trimming shortened V by 4 bases and J by 0 bases, and 13 bases separated the two germline ends. The CDR3 loop spans 16 amino acids. Germline V gene sequence: CDR1 MNHEY, CDR2 SVGAGI. The CDR3 region is CASSFPADSSYNEQFF. CDR3 sequence (DNA): TGTGCCAGCAGTTTCCCCGCTGATTCCTCCTACAATGAGCAGTTCTTC.

This chain joins TRBV5-5 and TRBJ2-7, with D possibly being TRBD1 (5 bases). In germline, CDR1 is SGHKS, CDR2 YYEKEE (reference sequence). The CDR3 is made up of 13 amino acids. Trimming left V 0 bases short and J 4 bases short, with 8 bases between. The CDR3 sequence: CASSLGRAYEQYF. CDR3 in DNA: TGTGCCAGCAGCTTGGGCAGGGCGTACGAGCAGTACTTC.

The chain has TRBV6-6 and TRBJ2-6; 7 nucleotides line up with TRBD1. Trimming removed 2 bases from V and 2 bases from J; junction bases left unmatched: 3. Germline CDR1 MNHNY, CDR2 SVGAGI (reference sequence). The CDR3 consists of 16 residues. The DNA of the CDR3 is TGTGCCAGCAGTTACCAGGACAGGACTGGGGCCAACGTCCTGACTTTC. Translation: CASSYQDRTGANVLTF.

This chain links TRBV27 with TRBJ2-1; D remains ambiguous. The ends were cut back, 6 bases at V and 0 bases at J, with 9 bases in the middle. Germline-derived CDR1 and CDR2 are MNHEY and SMNVEV (reference sequence). CDR3 size: 14 residues. CDR3 bases: TGTGCCAGCAGCAAGGTGAACTCCTACAATGAGCAGTTCTTC. Its protein is CASSKVNSYNEQFF.

As to this clone: The sample contains more than one DNA sequence encoding this CDR3. This chain joins TRBV15 and TRBJ1-3; a possible D gene is TRBD1 (5 bases). The CDR3 is 16 residues long. CDR1 and CDR2 (germline): LNHNV, YYDKDF (reference sequence). V was shortened by 4 bases and J by 2 bases, with 15 bases between the two germline ends. The CDR3 nucleotides are TGTGCCACCAGCACAAGGGGACTTTCTGCTGGAAACACCATATATTTT. It is translated as CATSTRGLSAGNTIYF.

This rearrangement joins TRBV6-6 to TRBJ2-7, with D uncertain. CDR3 length: 16 amino acids. V was pared by 0 bases and J by 0 bases, with 12 bases between. The V gene's germline CDR1 is MNHNY and CDR2 SVGAGI (reference sequence). The DNA for the CDR3 is TGTGCCAGCAGTTACTCTCACAGTAGAGGCTCCTACGAGCAGTACTTC. Translation gives CASSYSHSRGSYEQYF.

This clone has a single count. The chain employs TRBV11-2 and TRBJ2-1, with 7 bases lining up with TRBD1. CDR3 length: 17 amino acids. The germline V gene encodes CDR1 SGHAT and CDR2 FQNNGV. V was clipped by 1 base and J by 3 bases; unmatched bases: 9. The CDR3 sequence: CASSLVGRHRGYNEQFF. The DNA of the CDR3 is TGTGCCAGCAGCTTAGTAGGACGCCACAGGGGCTACAATGAGCAGTTCTTC.

The chain couples TRBV7-9 to TRBJ1-1, with D hard to call. The CDR3 covers 12 residues. Germline V gene lookup returns CDR1 SEHNR and CDR2 FQNEAQ (reference sequence). The V and J ends lost 1 base and 6 bases respectively, with 6 bases between them. CDR3 region: CASSLVTSEAFF. The CDR3 DNA reads TGTGCCAGCAGCTTAGTGACGTCTGAAGCTTTCTTT. Combining the CDR3 with reference TRBV7-9 and TRBJ1-1 gives the whole variable domain DTGVSQNPRHKITKRGQNVTFRCDPISEHNRLYWYRQTLGQGPEFLTYFQNEAQLEKSRLLSDRFSAERPKGSFSTLEIQRTEQGDSAMYLCASSLVTSEAFFGQGTRLTVV.

The gene calls are TRBV30 and TRBJ1-2, with TRBD1 matching over 8 bases. CDR1 is GTSNPN, CDR2 SVGIG, per germline (reference sequence). Losses at the gene ends were 4 bases for V and 7 bases for J; bases not matched to a gene: 8. This CDR3 region has 13 residues. This CDR3 reads CAWTQGAQGGYTF. The CDR3 DNA reads as TGTGCCTGGACCCAGGGGGCGCAGGGTGGCTACACCTTC.

This chain links TRBV5-4 with TRBJ2-7, with 10 nucleotides matching TRBD1. Germline-derived CDR1 and CDR2 are SGHNT and YYREEE (reference sequence). J lost 4 bases, V lost 4 bases, and 5 bases had no gene match. The CDR3 length is 14 residues. The CDR3 DNA reads TGTGCCAGCAGCCCCGGGACAGGGGAGTACGAGCAGTACTTC. Translation: CASSPGTGEYEQYF.